The 14 T cell receptor beta chains below were found in one sample sequenced in a study of T cells in women clearing cervical HPV infection. Only in-frame clones appear in the TCRdb table, and some are missing; sequencing was by immunoSEQ multiplex PCR. The sample includes 25,000 to 35,000 clones. The sample taken for sequencing was blood buffy coat. Every receptor here comes from a woman aged 18 to 75 with a cervical HPV16 infection that either progressed to CIN3+ or cleared (not recorded which).

On this clone itself: The CDR3 end is not reached by the read, which stops 3 residues before it; the germline J gene fills it in. This sequence joins TRBV25-1 and TRBJ1-5; 7 nucleotides match TRBD1. This CDR3 is built from 13 residues. CDR1 MGHDK and CDR2 SYGVNS come from the germline V gene. V trimming: 4 bases; J trimming: 7 bases; junction bases outside the gene matches: 4. CDR3 residues: CASSGQGGQPQHF. The part of the CDR3 DNA that was read is TGTGCCAGCAGTGGACAGGGCGGACAGCCC.

Turning to this clone: Read data end 3 residues before the CDR3 end; the end is taken from the germline J gene. This chain links TRBV7-9 with TRBJ2-7, with D perhaps matching TRBD2 (5 bases). The CDR3 sequence is 14 residues long. Germline CDR1 is SEHNR and CDR2 is FQNEAQ (reference sequence). V shed 1 base and J shed 4 bases, with 11 bases lying between them. The CDR3 sequence: CASSLGEGTYEQYF. CDR3 DNA (partial): TGTGCCAGCAGCTTAGGAGAGGGTACATACGAG.

A word on this clone: The CDR3 end is not reached by the read, which stops 3 residues before it; the germline J gene fills it in. The rearrangement links TRBV10-1 to TRBJ2-1, with a tentative D call TRBD2 (5 bases). Trimming took 2 bases from V and 7 from J, leaving 12 bases between them. Germline lookup yields CDR1 WNHNN and CDR2 SYGVQD (reference sequence). This CDR3 has 14 residues. Here the CDR3 reads CASSESLATNEQFF. The DNA read from the CDR3 is TGCGCCAGCAGTGAGAGTCTAGCCACTAATGAG.

Of note for this clone: The DNA ends 3 residues before the CDR3 does, and the rest of the CDR3 is filled in from the germline J gene. The chain couples TRBV3-1 (or the pseudogene TRBV3-2) to TRBJ1-2, with D unresolved. Looked up from germline, CDR1 is LGHDT and CDR2 is YNNKEL (reference sequence). V lost 0 bases and J 7 bases, leaving 12 bases between the germline ends. The CDR3 sequence is 14 residues long. The sequenced part of the CDR3 DNA is TGTGCCAGCAGCCAAGATTTGTCAGGAGCTGGC. Residues: CASSQDLSGAG. The complete CDR3 sequence is CASSQDLSGAGYTF.

As concerns this clone: Read data end 3 residues before the CDR3 end; the end is taken from the germline J gene. This chain joins TRBV13 and TRBJ2-3; D is possibly TRBD2 (5 bases). This CDR3 comprises 15 residues. Per germline, CDR1 PRHDT and CDR2 FYEKMQ (reference sequence). V was cut by 2 bases and J by 5 bases, with 14 bases left in between. CDR3 bases read: TGTGCCAGCAGCTTACGAGGAAGCGGAATAGATACG. It encodes CASSLRGSGIDT. The whole CDR3 region reads CASSLRGSGIDTQYF. The whole variable domain, filled in from reference TRBV13 and TRBJ2-3, reads AAGVIQSPRHLIKEKRETATLKCYPIPRHDTVYWYQQGPGQDPQFLISFYEKMQSDKGSIPDRFSAQQFSDYHSELNMSSLELGDSALYFCASSLRGSGIDTQYFGPGTRLTVL.

Concerning this clone: The read ends 3 residues shy of where the CDR3 ends; the end is completed using the germline J gene. The chain is built from TRBV11-2 and TRBJ2-1; 9 bases line up with TRBD2. V lost 3 bases and J lost 9; bases outside the gene matches: 6. CDR3 length equals 14 residues. Per germline, CDR1 SGHAT and CDR2 FQNNGV. The CDR3 DNA, read in part, is TGTGCCAGCAGCTTTGGCCTAGCGGGGATTGAG. It yields the protein CASSFGLAGIE. The CDR3 as a whole reads CASSFGLAGIEQFF.

Points on this clone: The read is 3 residues too short to cover the CDR3 end, so that end is filled in from the germline J gene. The chain recombines TRBV5-6 with TRBJ1-2; maybe TRBD1 (6 bases). The germline gives CDR1 SGHDT, CDR2 YYEEEE. CDR3 length: 14 residues. The CDR3 here is CASSLEDWGRGYTF. Partial CDR3 DNA: TGTGCCAGCAGCTTGGAGGACTGGGGGCGAGGC.

Concerning this clone: Sequencing ends 3 residues short of the CDR3 end; the germline J gene provides the rest. This sequence joins TRBV5-8 and TRBJ2-3; D ambiguous. The CDR3 runs to 11 residues. The V end was cut by 8 bases, the J end by 5 bases, with 9 bases between. CDR1 is SGHTS and CDR2 is YDEGEE in the germline V gene. The CDR3 protein is CASSKVDTQYF. CDR3 DNA (partial): TGTGCCAGTAGCAAGGTAGATACG.

The CDR3 protein is CASSLAGGTDTQYF. CDR3 bases read: TGTGCCAGCAGCTTAGCGGGGGGCACAGATACG. This chain connects TRBV5-6 to TRBJ2-3; 8 bases fit TRBD2. The CDR3 end lies 3 residues beyond the end of the read and is filled in from the germline J gene. V lost 2 bases and J lost 1; bases outside the gene matches: 0. The V gene's germline CDR1 is SGHDT and CDR2 YYEEEE. The CDR3 loop spans 14 amino acids.

To note about this clone: Read coverage stops 3 residues before the CDR3 terminus; the germline J gene supplies the remainder. The chain recombines TRBV27 with TRBJ1-1, with D perhaps TRBD1 (5 bases). Germline loops: CDR1 MNHEY, CDR2 SMNVEV (reference sequence). The CDR3 is 12 amino acids. Here the CDR3 reads CASSLSGGEAFF. The covered CDR3 bases are TGTGCCAGCAGTTTATCGGGGGGGGAA.

Comment on this clone: The read comes to an end 3 residues before the CDR3 does, leaving the germline J gene to fill in the end. The chain is built from TRBV28 and TRBJ2-7; 9 bases match TRBD2. This CDR3 has 14 amino acids. Trimming at V came to 3 bases and at J to 6 bases, leaving 6 bases not matched to a gene. CDR1 and CDR2 (germline): MDHEN, SYDVKM. The sequenced CDR3 bases are TGTGCCAGCAGTTTTCGCGGGAGGGTTGGCGAG. It translates to CASSFRGRVGE. The complete CDR3 reads CASSFRGRVGEQYF.

Comment on this clone: The read ends 3 residues shy of where the CDR3 ends; the end is completed using the germline J gene. The chain joins TRBV28 to TRBJ2-7; 8 nucleotides line up with TRBD2. The CDR3 extends over 14 amino acids. The junction had 4 bases not matched to a gene; V was cut back by 6 bases and J by 0 bases. The germline gives CDR1 MDHEN, CDR2 SYDVKM. The CDR3 spells CASRRSGSSYEQYF. The DNA read from the CDR3 is TGTGCCAGCAGACGCAGCGGGAGCTCCTACGAG.

Turning to this clone: The observed sequence ends 3 residues before the CDR3 terminus, with the missing tail filled in from the germline J gene. The chain has TRBV28 and TRBJ2-7, with TRBD2 identical over 7 bases. This CDR3 region has 15 residues. The germline V gene has CDR1 MDHEN and CDR2 SYDVKM. Germline trimming cut 3 bases from V and 2 bases from J; bases unmatched to any gene: 7. The CDR3 DNA, read in part, is TGTGCCAGCAGTTTGGGCGGGAGTGTCACCTACGAG. Its translation is CASSLGGSVTYE. The CDR3 in full is CASSLGGSVTYEQYF.

A remark on this clone: The DNA ends 3 residues before the CDR3 does, and the rest of the CDR3 is filled in from the germline J gene. The V and J genes are TRBV7-9 and TRBJ2-1; D perhaps matches TRBD2 (6 bases). The CDR3 consists of 14 residues. Deletions cut 5 bases from V and 6 bases from J, with 14 bases between. Per germline, CDR1 SEHNR and CDR2 FQNEAQ (reference sequence). CDR3 loop: CASSTSLAGNEQFF. Incomplete CDR3 DNA: TGTGCCAGCAGCACTTCACTAGCAGGCAATGAG. The whole variable domain, filled in from reference TRBV7-9 and TRBJ2-1, reads DTGVSQNPRHKITKRGQNVTFRCDPISEHNRLYWYRQTLGQGPEFLTYFQNEAQLEKSRLLSDRFSAERPKGSFSTLEIQRTEQGDSAMYLCASSTSLAGNEQFFGPGTRLTVL.